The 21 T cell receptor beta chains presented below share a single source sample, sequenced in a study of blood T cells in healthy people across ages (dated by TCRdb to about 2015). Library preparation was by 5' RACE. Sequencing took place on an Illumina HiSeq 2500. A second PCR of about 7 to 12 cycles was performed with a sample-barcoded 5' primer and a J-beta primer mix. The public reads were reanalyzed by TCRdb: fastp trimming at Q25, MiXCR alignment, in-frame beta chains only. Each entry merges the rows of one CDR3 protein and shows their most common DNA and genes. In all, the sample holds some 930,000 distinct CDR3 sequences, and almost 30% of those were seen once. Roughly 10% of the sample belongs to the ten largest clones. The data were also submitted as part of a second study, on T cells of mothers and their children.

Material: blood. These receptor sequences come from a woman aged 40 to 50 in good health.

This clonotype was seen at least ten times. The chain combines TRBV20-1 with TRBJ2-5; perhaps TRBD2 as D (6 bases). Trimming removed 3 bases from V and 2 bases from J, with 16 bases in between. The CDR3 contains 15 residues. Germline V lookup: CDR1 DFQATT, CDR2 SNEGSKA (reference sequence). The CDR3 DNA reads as TGCAGTGCTAGCGACTATAGCGGACCACAAGAGACCCAGTACTTC. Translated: CSASDYSGPQETQYF.

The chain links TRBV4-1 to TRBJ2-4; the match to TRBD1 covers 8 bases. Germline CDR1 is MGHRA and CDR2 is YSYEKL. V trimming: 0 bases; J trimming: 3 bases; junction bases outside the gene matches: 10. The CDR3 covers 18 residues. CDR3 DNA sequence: TGCGCCAGCAGCCAAGATCGGTCCAGGGGGCTTAGCAAAAACATTCAGTACTTC. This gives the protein CASSQDRSRGLSKNIQYF.

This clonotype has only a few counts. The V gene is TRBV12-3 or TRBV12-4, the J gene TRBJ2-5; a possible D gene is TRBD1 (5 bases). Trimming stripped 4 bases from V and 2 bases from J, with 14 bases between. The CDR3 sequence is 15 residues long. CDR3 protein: CASSYSARTQETQYF. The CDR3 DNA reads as TGTGCCAGCAGTTACTCGGCGCGGACACAAGAGACCCAGTACTTC.

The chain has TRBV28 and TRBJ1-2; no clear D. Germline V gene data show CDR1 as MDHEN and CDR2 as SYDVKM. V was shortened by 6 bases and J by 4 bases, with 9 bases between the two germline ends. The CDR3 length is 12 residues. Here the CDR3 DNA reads TGTGCCAGCAGGAGGAACGGCTATGGCTACACCTTC. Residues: CASRRNGYGYTF.

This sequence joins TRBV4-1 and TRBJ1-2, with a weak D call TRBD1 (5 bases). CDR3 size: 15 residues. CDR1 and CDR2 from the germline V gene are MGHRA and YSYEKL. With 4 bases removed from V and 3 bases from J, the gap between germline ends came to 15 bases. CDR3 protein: CASSLGTFADYGYTF. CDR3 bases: TGCGCCAGCAGCCTTGGGACCTTTGCCGACTATGGCTACACCTTC.

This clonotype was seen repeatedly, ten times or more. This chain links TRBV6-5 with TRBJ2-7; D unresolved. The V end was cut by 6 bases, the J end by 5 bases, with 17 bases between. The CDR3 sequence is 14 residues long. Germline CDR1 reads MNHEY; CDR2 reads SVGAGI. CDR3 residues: CASSTVGAWDEQYF. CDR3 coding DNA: TGTGCCAGCAGCACCGTAGGTGCATGGGACGAGCAGTACTTC.

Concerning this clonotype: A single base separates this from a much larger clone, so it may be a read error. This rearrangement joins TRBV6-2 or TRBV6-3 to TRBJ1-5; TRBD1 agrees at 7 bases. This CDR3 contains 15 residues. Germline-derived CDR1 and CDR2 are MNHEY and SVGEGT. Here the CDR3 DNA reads TGTGCCAGCAGTTGGACAGGCGGATTGAATCAGCCCCCGCATTTT. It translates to CASSWTGGLNQPPHF.

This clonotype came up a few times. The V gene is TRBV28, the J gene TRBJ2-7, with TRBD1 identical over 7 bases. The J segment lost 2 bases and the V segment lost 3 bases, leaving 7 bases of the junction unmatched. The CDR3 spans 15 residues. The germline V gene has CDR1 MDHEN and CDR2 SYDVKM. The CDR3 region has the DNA TGTGCCAGCAGTTTCCGACAGGGCCCTACCTACGAGCAGTACTTC. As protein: CASSFRQGPTYEQYF.

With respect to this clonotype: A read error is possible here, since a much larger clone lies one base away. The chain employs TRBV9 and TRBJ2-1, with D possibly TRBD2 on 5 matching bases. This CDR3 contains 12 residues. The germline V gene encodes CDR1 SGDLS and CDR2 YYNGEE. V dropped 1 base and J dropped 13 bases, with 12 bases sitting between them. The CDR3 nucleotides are TGTGCCAGCAGCGTAAGCGGAGAGACCCAGTTCTTC. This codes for CASSVSGETQFF.

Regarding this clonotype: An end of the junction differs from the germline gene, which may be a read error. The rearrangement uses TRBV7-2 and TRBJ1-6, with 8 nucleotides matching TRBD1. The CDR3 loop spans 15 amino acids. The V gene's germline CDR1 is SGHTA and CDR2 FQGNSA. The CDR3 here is CACSRRQGSNSPLHF. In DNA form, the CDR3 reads TGTGCCTGCAGTCGTAGACAGGGGAGTAATTCACCCCTCCACTTT.

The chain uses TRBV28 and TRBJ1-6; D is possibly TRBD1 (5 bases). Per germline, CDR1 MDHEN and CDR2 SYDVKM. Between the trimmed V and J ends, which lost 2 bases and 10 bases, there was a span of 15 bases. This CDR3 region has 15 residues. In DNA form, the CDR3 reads TGTGCCAGCAGTTTACTACGGGGGGGAGTATCACCCCTCCACTTT. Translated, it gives CASSLLRGGVSPLHF.

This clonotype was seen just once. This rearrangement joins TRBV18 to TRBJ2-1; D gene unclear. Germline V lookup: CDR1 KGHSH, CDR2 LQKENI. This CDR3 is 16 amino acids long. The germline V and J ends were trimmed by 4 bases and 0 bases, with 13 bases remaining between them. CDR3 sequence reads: CASSRAEPSSYNEQFF. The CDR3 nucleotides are TGTGCCAGCTCACGAGCAGAACCTAGCTCCTACAATGAGCAGTTCTTC.

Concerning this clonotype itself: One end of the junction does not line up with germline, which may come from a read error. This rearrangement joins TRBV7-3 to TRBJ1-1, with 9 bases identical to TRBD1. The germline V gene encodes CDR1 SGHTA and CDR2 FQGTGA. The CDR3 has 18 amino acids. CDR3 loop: CASSLVGGTGTTNAEAFF. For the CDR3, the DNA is TGTGCCAGCAGCTTAGTCGGAGGGACAGGGACGACGAACGCTGAAGCTTTCTTT.

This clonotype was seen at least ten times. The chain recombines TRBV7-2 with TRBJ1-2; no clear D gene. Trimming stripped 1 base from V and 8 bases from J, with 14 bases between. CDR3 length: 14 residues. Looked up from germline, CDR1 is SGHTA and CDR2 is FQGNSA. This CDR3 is CASSLGGILRGYTF. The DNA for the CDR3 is TGTGCCAGCAGCTTAGGCGGCATATTGAGGGGCTACACCTTC.

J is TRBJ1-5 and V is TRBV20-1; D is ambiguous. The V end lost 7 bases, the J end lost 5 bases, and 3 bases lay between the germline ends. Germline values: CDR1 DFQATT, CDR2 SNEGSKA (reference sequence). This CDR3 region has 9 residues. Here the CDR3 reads CSVDQPQHF. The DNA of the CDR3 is TGCAGTGTTGATCAGCCCCAGCATTTT.

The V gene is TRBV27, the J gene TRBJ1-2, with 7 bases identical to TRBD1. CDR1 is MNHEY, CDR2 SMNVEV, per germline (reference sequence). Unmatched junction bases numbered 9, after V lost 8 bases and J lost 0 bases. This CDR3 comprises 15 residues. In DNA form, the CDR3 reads TGTGCCAGCGGAAACAGGGGATTCCCTAACTATGGCTACACCTTC. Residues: CASGNRGFPNYGYTF.

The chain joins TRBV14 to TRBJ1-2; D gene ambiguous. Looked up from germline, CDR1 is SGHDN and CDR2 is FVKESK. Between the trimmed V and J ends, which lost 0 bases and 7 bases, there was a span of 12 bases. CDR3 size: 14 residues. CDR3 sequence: CASSQEPFQGGYTF. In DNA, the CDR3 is TGTGCCAGCAGCCAAGAACCGTTCCAAGGTGGCTACACCTTC.

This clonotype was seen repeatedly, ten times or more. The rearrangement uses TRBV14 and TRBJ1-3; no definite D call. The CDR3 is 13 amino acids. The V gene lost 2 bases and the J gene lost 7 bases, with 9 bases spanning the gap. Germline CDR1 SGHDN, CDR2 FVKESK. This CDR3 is CASSQSPANTIYF. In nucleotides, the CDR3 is TGTGCCAGCAGCCAAAGTCCCGCGAACACCATATATTTT. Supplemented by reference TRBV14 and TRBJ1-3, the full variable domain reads EAGVTQFPSHSVIEKGQTVTLRCDPISGHDNLYWYRRVMGKEIKFLLHFVKESKQDESGMPNNRFLAERTGGTYSTLKVQPAELEDSGVYFCASSQSPANTIYFGEGSWLTVV.

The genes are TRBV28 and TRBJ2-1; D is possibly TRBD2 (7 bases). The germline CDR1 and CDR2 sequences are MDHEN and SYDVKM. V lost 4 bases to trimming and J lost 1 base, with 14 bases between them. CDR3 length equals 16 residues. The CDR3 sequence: CASSYAGAYSYNEQFF. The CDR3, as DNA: TGTGCCAGCAGTTACGCGGGGGCCTATTCCTACAATGAGCAGTTCTTC.

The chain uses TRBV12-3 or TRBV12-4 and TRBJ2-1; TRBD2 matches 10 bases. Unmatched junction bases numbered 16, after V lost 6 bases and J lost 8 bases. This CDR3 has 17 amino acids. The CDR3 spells CASRHDKAGGDRDEQFF. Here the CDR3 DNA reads TGTGCCAGCAGACACGATAAAGCGGGGGGGGATAGGGATGAGCAGTTCTTC.

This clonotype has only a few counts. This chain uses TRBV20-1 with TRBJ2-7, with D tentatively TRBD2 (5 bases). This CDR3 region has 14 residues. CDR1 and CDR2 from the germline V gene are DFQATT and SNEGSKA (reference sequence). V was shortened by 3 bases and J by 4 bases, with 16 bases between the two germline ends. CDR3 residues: CSASPSSLVYEQYF. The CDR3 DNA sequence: TGCAGTGCTAGCCCTTCTAGCTTGGTGTACGAGCAGTACTTC.